The 17 T cell receptor beta chains below were found in one sample sequenced in a study of blood T cells in healthy people across ages. Alongside a J-beta primer mix, a sample-barcoded 5' primer served in a second PCR lasting about 7 to 11 cycles. In TCRdb, the 5' RACE reads were re-called with MiXCR into one record per CDR3 protein. Found here are 1 million or so distinct CDR3 sequences, around 43% of them singletons; the top ten hold 15% to 20%. Sample: blood. Receptors originate from a woman aged 60-75 years in good health.

A remark on this clonotype: Mismatch with germline at one junction end may stem from a read error. The V and J genes are TRBV3-1 and TRBJ1-1; a weak D match, TRBD1 (6 bases). The germline CDR1 and CDR2 sequences are LGHDT and YNNKEL (reference sequence). The CDR3 extends over 15 amino acids. The CDR3 DNA sequence: TGTGCCAACAGCCAAGTGCGGGGGCTTTTCACTGAAGCTTTCTTT. It is translated as CANSQVRGLFTEAFF.

With regard to this clonotype: One junction end disagrees with the germline gene, perhaps due to a read error. The chain joins TRBV7-9 to TRBJ2-1, with 10 nucleotides matching TRBD2. The germline V gene has CDR1 SEHNR and CDR2 FQNEAQ (reference sequence). The CDR3 has 16 residues. CDR3 nucleotides: TGTGCCAGCAGTTTAGCGGGAGGAGGGTCCTACAATGAGCAGTTCTTC. It yields the protein CASSLAGGGSYNEQFF.

V gene TRBV7-2 combines with J gene TRBJ2-5; no definite D call. CDR1 and CDR2 (germline): SGHTA, FQGNSA. V was shortened by 1 base and J by 6 bases, with 9 bases between the two germline ends. The CDR3 loop spans 13 amino acids. CDR3 sequence (DNA): TGTGCCAGCAGCTTAGGATTCCGAAAGACCCAGTACTTC. Translated: CASSLGFRKTQYF.

This clonotype was seen only once. This chain links TRBV20-1 with TRBJ2-7; the match to TRBD2 covers 11 bases. Germline lookup yields CDR1 DFQATT and CDR2 SNEGSKA (reference sequence). There are 16 residues in the CDR3. The V gene end was trimmed by 0 bases and the J gene end by 7 bases; junction bases not matched to a gene: 11. This CDR3 reads CSARDPLAGGPREQYF. DNA for the CDR3: TGCAGTGCTAGAGATCCCTTAGCGGGAGGGCCGAGGGAGCAGTACTTC.

The V call is TRBV5-1, the J call TRBJ1-2; D not certain. The CDR3 is 15 residues long. Germline values: CDR1 SGHRS, CDR2 YFSETQ. With 2 bases removed from V and 4 bases from J, the gap between germline ends came to 15 bases. CDR3 in DNA: TGCGCCAGCAGCTTTAACAGTCGAGGGCCCTATGGCTACACCTTC. This encodes CASSFNSRGPYGYTF.

This clonotype was seen a handful of times. This CDR3 reads CSVDHGWGYTF. CDR3 nucleotides: TGCAGCGTTGACCATGGGTGGGGCTACACCTTC. The genes are TRBV29-1 and TRBJ1-2; unclear D gene. Germline lookup yields CDR1 SQVTM and CDR2 ANQGSEA. The CDR3 sequence is 11 residues long. Trimming left V 3 bases short and J 8 bases short, with 10 bases between.

This clonotype turned up a few times. The chain combines TRBV6-6 with TRBJ2-4; D is undetermined. The end of the DNA aligns better with TRBJ2-7, so the J call may be wrong. The CDR3 has 14 amino acids. Germline assignment: CDR1 MNHNY and CDR2 SVGAGI (reference sequence). CDR3 sequence reads: CASSYSAATYEQYF. As DNA, the CDR3 is TGTGCCAGCAGTTACTCGGCGGCAACCTACGAGCAGTACTTC.

Points on this clonotype: This could be a read error, since a much larger clone is one nucleotide away. The gene calls are TRBV5-1 and TRBJ2-6; D is unresolved. Trimming shortened V by 2 bases and J by 0 bases, and 12 bases separated the two germline ends. This CDR3 comprises 17 residues. CDR1 and CDR2 (germline): SGHRS, YFSETQ. The CDR3 DNA sequence: TGCGCCAGCAGCTTCTTTTCTCTCGGCTCTGGGGCCAACGTCCTGACTTTC. Translating it yields CASSFFSLGSGANVLTF.

The gene calls are TRBV20-1 and TRBJ2-7, with no clear D. The CDR3 is made up of 12 amino acids. V was clipped by 6 bases and J by 6 bases, with 15 bases between them. Germline V lookup: CDR1 DFQATT, CDR2 SNEGSKA (reference sequence). This CDR3 is CSATRMALEQYF. CDR3 bases: TGCAGTGCGACCAGGATGGCCCTCGAGCAGTACTTC.

The CDR3 here is CASRSQGAAGELFF. CDR3 sequence (DNA): TGCGCCAGCAGATCTCAGGGAGCCGCCGGGGAGCTGTTTTTT. V and J are TRBV5-1 and TRBJ2-2; D may be TRBD1 or TRBD2 (5 bases each). Trimming took off 5 bases at V and 6 bases at J, with 14 bases between the two ends. The CDR3 loop spans 14 amino acids. Germline V CDR1 and CDR2: SGHRS, YFSETQ.

V usage is TRBV20-1 and J usage is TRBJ1-5, with D possibly TRBD1 on 5 matching bases. Germline CDR1 is DFQATT and CDR2 is SNEGSKA (reference sequence). The CDR3 spans 15 residues. With 2 bases removed from V and 7 bases from J, the gap between germline ends came to 18 bases. CDR3 nucleotide sequence: TGCAGTGCTAGACTACAGGAGCTAAAGGGACAGCCCCAGCATTTT. This translates into CSARLQELKGQPQHF.

This clonotype was counted between two and nine times. The CDR3 DNA sequence: TGCAGCGTAACCGGAAAAGGGGTTAGCTATGGCTACACCTTC. Protein sequence: CSVTGKGVSYGYTF. The gene calls are TRBV29-1 and TRBJ1-2; tentatively, D is TRBD1 (5 bases). Germline CDR1 SQVTM, CDR2 ANQGSEA. Trimming removed 6 bases from V and 4 bases from J, with 18 bases in between. The CDR3 is 14 amino acids.

This clonotype was seen at least ten times. The chain couples TRBV10-3 to TRBJ2-7, with TRBD2 identical over 8 bases. The CDR3 is 13 residues long. The ends lost 6 bases at V and 3 bases at J; junction bases unmatched: 4. CDR1 and CDR2 (germline): ENHRY, SYGVKD. In nucleotides, the CDR3 is TGTGCCATCAGCCCCAGCGGGAGCTACGAGCAGTACTTC. Its protein is CAISPSGSYEQYF.

This clonotype was recorded a few times. The rearrangement uses TRBV20-1 and TRBJ2-1; 7 bases align to TRBD2. Germline loops: CDR1 DFQATT, CDR2 SNEGSKA (reference sequence). V shed 0 bases, J shed 9 bases, and the junction held 8 bases outside the gene matches. This CDR3 is 14 amino acids long. CDR3 sequence (DNA): TGCAGTGCTAGAGATAGGCGGGAGACCCTTGAGCAGTTCTTC. Residues: CSARDRRETLEQFF.

Only a few counts were recorded for this clonotype. The chain is built from TRBV9 and TRBJ2-3, with D maybe TRBD2 (5 bases). The V gene's germline CDR1 is SGDLS and CDR2 YYNGEE. The V end was cut by 7 bases, the J end by 2 bases, with 11 bases between. CDR3 length: 13 residues. The CDR3 coding sequence is TGTGCCAGCGGGCGGGCAACCACAGATACGCAGTATTTT. It translates to CASGRATTDTQYF.

This clonotype turned up a few times. This chain links TRBV12-3 or TRBV12-4 with TRBJ1-3; D call uncertain. The ends were cut back, 6 bases at V and 4 bases at J, with 16 bases in the middle. This CDR3 comprises 15 residues. The CDR3 DNA follows: TGTGCCAGCAGCCCCGTCGGGTTCGCGGGAAACACCATATATTTT. Its protein is CASSPVGFAGNTIYF.

This chain joins TRBV6-6 and TRBJ2-5; 10 bases line up with TRBD1. Trimming at V came to 6 bases and at J to 5 bases, leaving 9 bases not matched to a gene. Germline CDR1 is MNHNY and CDR2 is SVGAGI (reference sequence). This CDR3 is 15 amino acids long. The CDR3: CASSLGQGDRETQYF. The CDR3 coding sequence is TGTGCCAGCAGCCTCGGACAGGGGGATAGGGAGACCCAGTACTTC.